This T cell receptor beta chain was sequenced for a study of OX40 agonist ivuxolimab in advanced cancers. At the level of the study: Dose-escalation cases comprised hepatocellular carcinoma, melanoma, renal cell or head and neck cancer. Of mixed ages from about 23 to 85 and averaging approximately 60 years, the group was roughly 83% male. Points from the study as a whole: Some nonresponders also had low normalized T-cell clonal expansion.

Researchers took blood at baseline, on cycle 4 day 1, and on cycle 7 day 1. Data came from immunoSEQ multiplex PCR; TCRdb stores just in-frame clones and leaves some out. The sample holds about 69,000 clones, around 87% seen once. As concerns this clone: What it binds is not known.

J was trimmed by 4 bases and V by 9 bases; bases with no gene match: 7. CDR3 length: 14 amino acids. The germline gives CDR1 LNHDA, CDR2 SQIVND (reference sequence). The origin of this receptor is an adult with an advanced solid tumor such as melanoma, head and neck, liver or kidney cancer. The chain couples TRBV19 to TRBJ2-1, with 9 bases identical to TRBD2. Specimen: CD4+ or CD8+ T cells sorted from blood, collected in a trial of the OX40 agonist ivuxolimab. The CDR3 spells CASQIAGVYNEQFF. The DNA of the CDR3 is TGTGCCAGCCAAATAGCGGGGGTTTACAATGAGCAGTTCTTC.